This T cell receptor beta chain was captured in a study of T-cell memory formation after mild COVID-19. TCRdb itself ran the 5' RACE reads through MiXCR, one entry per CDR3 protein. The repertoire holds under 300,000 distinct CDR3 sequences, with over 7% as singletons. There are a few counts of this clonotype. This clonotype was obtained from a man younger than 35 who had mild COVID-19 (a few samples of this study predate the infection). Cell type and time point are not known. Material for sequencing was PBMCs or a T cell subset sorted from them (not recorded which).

The CDR3: CASRLGRGVGTANEQYF. In DNA form, the CDR3 reads TGTGCCAGCAGACTGGGCAGGGGAGTGGGAACGGCCAACGAGCAGTACTTC. This rearrangement joins TRBV2 to TRBJ2-7; D is perhaps TRBD1 (6 bases). Looked up from germline, CDR1 is SNHLY and CDR2 is FYNNEI. V shed 6 bases and J shed 5 bases, with 26 bases lying between them. CDR3 length: 17 amino acids.